The clone carrying this T cell receptor (beta chain) was counted a few times. The antigen remains undetermined. The data are from a study of T-cell reconstitution after alpha-beta-depleted transplantation in children. Using unique molecular identifiers, the investigators prepared the TCRbeta library. TCRdb called the PCR reads again in MiXCR, with one record for every CDR3 protein. Here the sample spans over 150,000 distinct CDR3 sequences, 5.5% to 7% being singletons. Broader study findings: Surviving recipient T cells and thymic progenitors accounted for the high day-60 TCRbeta diversity observed in some patients. T-cell counts and diversity were attributed mostly to newly produced T cells one year after transplant.

The germline V gene encodes CDR1 GTSNPN and CDR2 SVGIG (reference sequence). The CDR3 is 14 amino acids. Between the trimmed V and J ends, which lost 3 bases and 4 bases, there was a span of 15 bases. This rearrangement joins TRBV30 to TRBJ1-1; D is perhaps TRBD1 (5 bases). The receptor was derived from a boy younger than 10 with acute lymphoblastic leukemia, due to receive a stem cell transplant. Sequencing used PBMCs, obtained before TCRalphabeta/CD19-depleted stem cell transplant. As DNA, the CDR3 is TGTGCCTGGAGGAATTGGGGGGTTCGCACTGAAGCTTTCTTT. This translates into CAWRNWGVRTEAFF.